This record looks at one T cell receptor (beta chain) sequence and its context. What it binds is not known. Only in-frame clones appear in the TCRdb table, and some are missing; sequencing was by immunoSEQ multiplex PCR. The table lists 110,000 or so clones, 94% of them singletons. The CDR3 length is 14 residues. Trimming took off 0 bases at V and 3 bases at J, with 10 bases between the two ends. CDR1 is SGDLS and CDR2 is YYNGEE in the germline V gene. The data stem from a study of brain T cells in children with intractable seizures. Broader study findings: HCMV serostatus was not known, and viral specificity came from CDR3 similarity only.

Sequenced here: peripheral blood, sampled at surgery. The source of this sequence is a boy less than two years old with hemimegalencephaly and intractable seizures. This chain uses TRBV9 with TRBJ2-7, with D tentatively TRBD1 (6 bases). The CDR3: CASSVGRGRYEQYF. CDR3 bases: TGTGCCAGCAGCGTAGGCAGGGGACGCTACGAGCAGTACTTC.